What follows is one TCR beta chain and its context. Its antigen remains unidentified. V was shortened by 1 base and J by 4 bases, with 10 bases between the two germline ends. Germline assignment: CDR1 SGHAT and CDR2 FQDESV (reference sequence). This CDR3 comprises 14 residues. These data come from a study of post-analysis software for immune sequencing data. Study context: Disease courses included relapsing-remitting, secondary progressive and progressive-relapsing multiple sclerosis.

The library was made from cDNA and included unique molecular identifiers. Roughly 490,000 cDNA molecules came from around 1 to 9.1 million T cells. TCRdb independently ran MiXCR on the PCR reads; one entry per CDR3 protein. Here the sample spans approximately 350,000 distinct CDR3 sequences, roughly 30% being singletons. Findings and caveats of the study: When compared against controls, multiple sclerosis patients showed significantly lower normalized Chao1 diversity. Samples from one preparation batch, clustered by F measure, grouped strongly together. A handful of TRBV segments (TRBV5-6, TRBV5-1 and TRBV20-1 among them) occurred more frequently in patients than in controls.

V and J are TRBV11-1 and TRBJ1-1; D remains unclear. This sequence originates from a girl between 5 and 17 years old with multiple sclerosis. Input material: blood. The CDR3 DNA sequence: TGTGCCAGCAGCTTAGAGGGCAGGAGCACTGAAGCTTTCTTT. Protein product: CASSLEGRSTEAFF.